These 17 T cell receptor beta chains were sequenced from one sample in a study of T cell responses to AZD1222 COVID-19 vaccine. Repertoires were generated with immunoSEQ multiplex PCR, while TCRdb's copy carries only in-frame clones and drops some. The data contain about 69,000 clones, around four fifths of them seen just once; the ten biggest clones take up approximately 23%. The sequenced sample was peripheral blood, obtained 28 days after the second AZD1222 dose. These receptors were obtained from an adult who received the AZD1222 COVID-19 vaccine.

This chain connects TRBV4-1 to TRBJ2-5; 9 bases align to TRBD1. Germline loops: CDR1 MGHRA, CDR2 YSYEKL. The CDR3 is 15 residues long. The V gene end was trimmed by 1 base and the J gene end by 6 bases; junction bases not matched to a gene: 6. CDR3 sequence (DNA): TGCGCCAGCAGCCAAGGGGGACAGGGATCGCAGACCCAGTACTTC. It yields the protein CASSQGGQGSQTQYF.

This clone was counted a single time. The V and J genes are TRBV6-1 and TRBJ2-5; no definite D call. V was pared by 2 bases and J by 0 bases, with 13 bases between. This CDR3 spans 16 amino acids. Germline V gives CDR1 MNHNS, CDR2 SASEGT. The CDR3: CASSEYGSTYQETQYF. The CDR3 DNA follows: TGTGCCAGCAGTGAATATGGCTCGACGTACCAAGAGACCCAGTACTTC.

V is TRBV7-2 and J is TRBJ1-3; D ambiguous. V lost 1 base and J lost 0, with 7 bases in between. CDR3 length equals 15 residues. In germline, CDR1 is SGHTA, CDR2 FQGNSA. The CDR3: CASSLGVSSGNTIYF. CDR3 in DNA: TGTGCCAGCAGCTTAGGGGTCAGCTCTGGAAACACCATATATTTT.

This chain links TRBV9 with TRBJ2-1, with D unresolved. The length of the CDR3 is 14 residues. V lost 4 bases and J 9 bases, leaving 17 bases between the germline ends. Germline lookup yields CDR1 SGDLS and CDR2 YYNGEE. CDR3 protein: CASSQLQVSREQFF. In DNA, the CDR3 is TGTGCCAGCAGCCAACTCCAAGTGAGTCGTGAGCAGTTCTTC.

This clone occurred a few times. The rearrangement uses TRBV7-9 and TRBJ2-7; possible D gene TRBD1, 5 bases. The length of the CDR3 is 13 residues. V was trimmed by 5 bases and J by 4 bases, leaving 12 bases between them. Germline V lookup: CDR1 SEHNR, CDR2 FQNEAQ (reference sequence). The CDR3 loop reads CASSPDSIYEQYF. CDR3 sequence (DNA): TGTGCCAGCAGCCCCGACAGCATATACGAGCAGTACTTC.

The rearrangement uses TRBV7-8 and TRBJ2-5, with 11 bases fitting TRBD2. Trimming removed 1 base from V and 6 bases from J; junction bases left unmatched: 4. The CDR3 runs 15 residues. The germline V gene encodes CDR1 SGHVS and CDR2 FQNEAQ. In DNA form, the CDR3 reads TGTGCCAGCAGCTTAGTGACTAGCGGGATGAAGACCCAGTACTTC. Encoded protein: CASSLVTSGMKTQYF.

The V call is TRBV14, the J call TRBJ1-5; 8 bases align to TRBD1. Germline V gene sequence: CDR1 SGHDN, CDR2 FVKESK. CDR3 length equals 14 residues. V lost 4 bases and J lost 6; bases outside the gene matches: 5. The CDR3, as DNA: TGTGCCAGCAGCCGGACAGGGTCCGGTCAGCCCCAGCATTTT. Its translation: CASSRTGSGQPQHF.

This chain links TRBV7-2 with TRBJ1-5, with D perhaps matching TRBD1 (6 bases). CDR3 size: 14 residues. CDR1 and CDR2 (germline): SGHTA, FQGNSA. Trimming removed 3 bases from V and 0 bases from J, with 6 bases in between. CDR3 protein: CASSLGHSNQPQHF. For the CDR3, the DNA is TGTGCCAGCAGCTTGGGACATAGCAATCAGCCCCAGCATTTT.

This chain connects TRBV2 to TRBJ2-3; 14 positions agree with TRBD2. With 6 bases clipped from V and 14 bases from J, the junction kept 7 bases outside the gene matches. Germline V gene sequence: CDR1 SNHLY, CDR2 FYNNEI. The CDR3 has 13 residues. CDR3 region: CASRGTSGGEGYF. The CDR3 DNA is TGTGCCAGCAGGGGGACTAGCGGGGGCGAGGGGTATTTT.

This clone appeared many times. The rearrangement uses TRBV11-2 and TRBJ1-2; D possibly corresponds to TRBD1 (5 bases). V was pared by 1 base and J by 4 bases, with 13 bases between. CDR1 SGHAT and CDR2 FQNNGV come from the germline V gene. This CDR3 is built from 15 residues. The CDR3: CASSLGFGATYGYTF. The CDR3 coding sequence is TGTGCCAGCAGCTTAGGATTCGGGGCCACCTATGGCTACACCTTC.

CDR3 sequence reads: CASSFFFVRQGNAYEQYF. The DNA for the CDR3 is TGTGCCAGCAGCTTTTTCTTCGTTCGGCAGGGAAATGCCTACGAGCAGTACTTC. The V gene is TRBV7-9, the J gene TRBJ2-7; D might be TRBD1 (5 bases). Germline V gene lookup returns CDR1 SEHNR and CDR2 FQNEAQ (reference sequence). With 3 bases removed from V and 2 bases from J, the gap between germline ends came to 23 bases. This CDR3 comprises 18 residues.

J is TRBJ2-5 and V is TRBV7-9; D perhaps matches TRBD2 (5 bases). Germline loops: CDR1 SEHNR, CDR2 FQNEAQ (reference sequence). The CDR3 is 14 residues long. Trimming shortened V by 6 bases and J by 5 bases, and 16 bases separated the two germline ends. Here the CDR3 reads CASSGGLARETQYF. DNA for the CDR3: TGTGCCAGCAGTGGCGGACTGGCCAGGGAGACCCAGTACTTC.

This clone appeared once. V and J are TRBV11-3 and TRBJ2-1, with D possibly called TRBD1 or TRBD2 (5 bases each). The CDR3 is 15 residues long. The V gene lost 5 bases and the J gene lost 8 bases, with 19 bases spanning the gap. Germline lookup yields CDR1 SGHNT and CDR2 YENEEA. The CDR3 region has the DNA TGTGCCAGCAGCCCTATTCTCGGGGCCGGGGATGAGCAGTTCTTC. Translated: CASSPILGAGDEQFF.

The chain carries TRBV6-6 and TRBJ2-7; a weak D match, TRBD2 (6 bases). From germline, CDR1 is MNHNY and CDR2 SVGAGI (reference sequence). Trimming stripped 7 bases from V and 1 base from J, with 14 bases between. The CDR3 contains 14 residues. The CDR3 DNA follows: TGTGCCAGCAAAGCGGGTATACTTTCCTACGAGCAGTACTTC. As protein: CASKAGILSYEQYF.

The chain recombines TRBV19 with TRBJ2-7, with 7 positions matching TRBD2. Trimming removed 5 bases from V and 1 base from J; junction bases left unmatched: 8. Germline assignment: CDR1 LNHDA and CDR2 SQIVND (reference sequence). CDR3 length: 15 amino acids. CDR3 sequence: CASSPGGGTSYEQYF. The CDR3 DNA follows: TGTGCCAGTAGTCCTGGGGGGGGTACGTCCTACGAGCAGTACTTC.

The gene calls are TRBV7-2 and TRBJ2-3; D gene unclear. The germline V and J ends were trimmed by 2 bases and 6 bases, with 15 bases remaining between them. The germline CDR1 and CDR2 sequences are SGHTA and FQGNSA. This CDR3 is built from 15 residues. For the CDR3, the DNA is TGTGCCAGCAGCTTAAAGCTACCCGACCAGGATACGCAGTATTTT. This translates into CASSLKLPDQDTQYF.

This chain joins TRBV5-4 and TRBJ2-6; D uncertain. This CDR3 is built from 16 residues. Trimming took 0 bases from V and 1 from J, leaving 8 bases between them. CDR1 SGHNT and CDR2 YYREEE come from the germline V gene (reference sequence). CDR3 in amino acids: CASSLVRLSGANVLTF. In nucleotides, the CDR3 is TGTGCCAGCAGCTTGGTCCGACTGTCTGGGGCCAACGTCCTGACTTTC.